These T cell receptor beta chains were read from a single sample in a study of blood T cell repertoires in COVID-19. Measured with immunoSEQ multiplex PCR; TCRdb has only the in-frame clones, and not every one. Found here are about 190,000 clones, around 82% of them singletons; the top ten hold around a sixth. The source material was PBMCs or T cells enriched from blood (not recorded which). The receptor source for this set is a woman aged 50 to 65 with acute COVID-19. Each CDR3 is given with its conserved first and last residue. D genes are given only for firm matches.

CDR3aa: CASSPPLLVPGGYTF
len: 15
d_gene: .
j_gene: TRBJ1-2
v_gene: TRBV18

CDR3aa: CASSFSSGQVNQPQHF
len: 16
d_gene: TRBD1
j_gene: TRBJ1-5
v_gene: TRBV7-8

CDR3aa: CASSPPASGNTIYF
len: 14
d_gene: .
j_gene: TRBJ1-3
v_gene: TRBV18

CDR3aa: CATTGGGTDTQYF
len: 13
d_gene: TRBD1
j_gene: TRBJ2-3
v_gene: TRBV10-3

CDR3aa: CASSSLISGGYNEQFF
len: 16
d_gene: TRBD2
j_gene: TRBJ2-1
v_gene: TRBV7-6

CDR3aa: CATSSPGGLGYTF
len: 13
d_gene: .
j_gene: TRBJ1-2
v_gene: TRBV24-1

CDR3aa: CAISDSYGYTF
len: 11
d_gene: .
j_gene: TRBJ1-2
v_gene: TRBV10-3

CDR3aa: CASSGRGQGNTGELFF
len: 16
d_gene: TRBD1
j_gene: TRBJ2-2
v_gene: TRBV9

CDR3aa: CASSYFSGASTDTQYF
len: 16
d_gene: .
j_gene: TRBJ2-3
v_gene: TRBV6-2/TRBV6-3

CDR3aa: CASSWTGLEAFF
len: 12
d_gene: TRBD1
j_gene: TRBJ1-1
v_gene: TRBV28

CDR3aa: CASSTGRAEGIQYF
len: 14
d_gene: TRBD2
j_gene: TRBJ2-4
v_gene: TRBV19

CDR3aa: CASSRGRGGQPQHF
len: 14
d_gene: .
j_gene: TRBJ1-5
v_gene: TRBV3-1/TRBV3-2

CDR3aa: CATSEPRLAGVRTDTQYF
len: 18
d_gene: TRBD2
j_gene: TRBJ2-3
v_gene: TRBV24-1

CDR3aa: CASSLRSTGVNTEAFF
len: 16
d_gene: .
j_gene: TRBJ1-1
v_gene: TRBV11-2

CDR3aa: CAWTPGLNYGYTF
len: 13
d_gene: .
j_gene: TRBJ1-2
v_gene: TRBV30

CDR3aa: CASSPFGTGGNSPLHF
len: 16
d_gene: TRBD1
j_gene: TRBJ1-6
v_gene: TRBV5-4

CDR3aa: CASFLLEGAMGYGYTF
len: 16
d_gene: .
j_gene: TRBJ1-2
v_gene: TRBV2

CDR3aa: CASSQVGGKNIQYF
len: 14
d_gene: .
j_gene: TRBJ2-4
v_gene: TRBV4-3

CDR3aa: CASSGQGNTGELFF
len: 14
d_gene: TRBD1
j_gene: TRBJ2-2
v_gene: TRBV19

CDR3aa: CASSLTGGMTEAFF
len: 14
d_gene: TRBD1
j_gene: TRBJ1-1
v_gene: TRBV28

CDR3aa: CASSLTPTSGETQYF
len: 15
d_gene: TRBD2
j_gene: TRBJ2-5
v_gene: TRBV7-3